The clone carrying this T cell receptor (beta chain) was found a few times. This sample stems from a study of shared clonotypes between healthy human individuals. The germline gives CDR1 SNHLY, CDR2 FYNNEI. This CDR3 region has 12 residues. V lost 4 bases and J 5 bases, leaving 8 bases between the germline ends. Source study methods: Junction-only sequences without quality scores came from ImmunoSEQ, so filtering differed. Only in-frame clones appear in the TCRdb table, and some are missing; sequencing was by immunoSEQ multiplex PCR. V, J and clone size were drawn from that table, and D and trimming were deduced from the DNA. The sample carries about 960,000 clones, 76% recorded once.

Sequenced material: memory CD4+ T cells sorted from blood. The subset was: CD45RA-negative fraction. The TCR was taken from a young man in good health. The chain combines TRBV2 with TRBJ1-2; D gene ambiguous. Written as DNA, the CDR3 is TGTGCCAGCAGTGCTTTGGTATATGGCTACACCTTC. Its protein is CASSALVYGYTF.